The 18 T cell receptor beta chains in this list originate from one sample, sequenced in a study of control samples from healthy donors and cancer patients. Assay: immunoSEQ multiplex PCR; the TCRdb copy retains only in-frame clones and omits some. Of fewer than 200,000 clones in the sample, more than 90% were seen once. The sample was blood. The receptor set was obtained from a man aged 25-45 years in good health.

V is TRBV7-9 and J is TRBJ2-5; D is possibly TRBD2 (5 bases). Per the germline V gene, CDR1 is SEHNR and CDR2 is FQNEAQ (reference sequence). The CDR3 runs 14 residues. Deletions cut 5 bases from V and 9 bases from J, with 19 bases between. The CDR3, as DNA: TGTGCCAGCAGCCCCACTACCATCCAGGAGGCCCAGTACTTC. Amino acid sequence: CASSPTTIQEAQYF.

The chain has TRBV10-3 and TRBJ1-5; D is undetermined. The germline V and J ends were trimmed by 2 bases and 6 bases, with 8 bases remaining between them. The germline CDR1 and CDR2 sequences are ENHRY and SYGVKD. The CDR3 is 13 amino acids. The CDR3 is CAISEDLVQPQHF. The CDR3 DNA follows: TGTGCCATCAGTGAGGATCTGGTTCAGCCCCAGCATTTT.

This clone was detected once. This chain connects TRBV5-4 to TRBJ2-3; tentative D call: TRBD1 (6 bases). Germline CDR1 is SGHNT and CDR2 is YYREEE (reference sequence). The CDR3 covers 13 residues. Trimming pared 3 bases from V and 3 bases from J, leaving 8 bases between. CDR3 sequence: CASSSGQTDTQYF. The CDR3 nucleotides are TGTGCCAGCAGCTCCGGACAGACAGATACGCAGTATTTT.

The chain employs TRBV10-3 and TRBJ2-7, with D perhaps matching TRBD2 (5 bases). This CDR3 comprises 11 residues. CDR1 is ENHRY, CDR2 SYGVKD, per germline. V lost 10 bases to trimming and J lost 6 bases, with 13 bases between them. The CDR3 coding sequence is TGTGCCACGGGGTTTAGTCTCGAGCAGTACTTC. Residues: CATGFSLEQYF.

The rearrangement links TRBV6-6 to TRBJ2-1, with TRBD1 identical over 10 bases. V shed 6 bases, J shed 4 bases, and the junction held 9 bases outside the gene matches. CDR1 and CDR2 (germline): MNHNY, SVGAGI (reference sequence). This CDR3 region has 16 residues. CDR3 sequence: CASRPPTGQGYNEQFF. The DNA for the CDR3 is TGTGCCAGCAGACCCCCAACGGGACAGGGGTACAATGAGCAGTTCTTC.

This CDR3 reads CATGPAGGGKTQYF. CDR3 bases: TGTGCCACCGGCCCAGCAGGGGGCGGGAAGACCCAGTACTTC. The J gene is TRBJ2-5, the V gene TRBV15; TRBD1 matches at 8 bases. CDR3 length: 14 amino acids. Germline CDR1 and CDR2: LNHNV and YYDKDF (reference sequence). Trimming took 8 bases from V and 6 from J; bases not matched to a gene: 11.

The CDR3 coding sequence is TGTGCCAGCAGTCTCACAGCTGCCGAGCAGTACTTC. Translation: CASSLTAAEQYF. The rearrangement joins TRBV28 to TRBJ2-7; D gene unclear. The CDR3 contains 12 residues. CDR1 and CDR2 from the germline V gene are MDHEN and SYDVKM. V lost 5 bases and J lost 6, with 11 bases in between.

J is TRBJ2-7 and V is TRBV9, with a possible D match to TRBD1 (6 bases). Looked up from germline, CDR1 is SGDLS and CDR2 is YYNGEE. Trimming cost V 3 bases and J 2 bases, with 15 bases left between them. The CDR3 length is 15 residues. CDR3 bases: TGTGCCAGCAGCGAGCACCCGGACAGAACCTACGAGCAGTACTTC. This translates into CASSEHPDRTYEQYF.

The genes are TRBV14 and TRBJ1-2; 7 positions match TRBD1. Germline V lookup: CDR1 SGHDN, CDR2 FVKESK. V dropped 4 bases and J dropped 4; count of bases not matched to a gene: 12. The CDR3 runs to 16 residues. The CDR3 DNA sequence: TGTGCCAGCAGCCGAAACCCCGGACAGGCCTTCTATGGCTACACCTTC. Amino acids: CASSRNPGQAFYGYTF. The full variable domain, with the rest looked up from reference TRBV14 and TRBJ1-2, is EAGVTQFPSHSVIEKGQTVTLRCDPISGHDNLYWYRRVMGKEIKFLLHFVKESKQDESGMPNNRFLAERTGGTYSTLKVQPAELEDSGVYFCASSRNPGQAFYGYTFGSGTRLTVV.

The V call is TRBV5-4, the J call TRBJ2-2, with 8 bases identical to TRBD1. After removal of 4 bases from V and 7 bases from J, the junction contained 6 bases not matched to a gene. Per the germline V gene, CDR1 is SGHNT and CDR2 is YYREEE (reference sequence). There are 14 residues in the CDR3. The DNA for the CDR3 is TGTGCCAGCAGCCGCCAGGGGGCCGGCGGGGAGCTGTTTTTT. Its protein product is CASSRQGAGGELFF.

The V and J genes are TRBV5-6 and TRBJ1-4; D is unclear. This CDR3 has 15 amino acids. In germline, CDR1 is SGHDT, CDR2 YYEEEE. V was clipped by 2 bases and J by 6 bases, with 14 bases between them. The CDR3 sequence: CASSLRSAWDEKLFF. CDR3 in DNA: TGTGCCAGCAGCTTAAGATCGGCTTGGGATGAAAAACTGTTTTTT.

The chain combines TRBV5-1 with TRBJ1-1, with D hard to call. The V and J ends lost 1 base and 2 bases respectively, with 12 bases between them. Germline V gene lookup returns CDR1 SGHRS and CDR2 YFSETQ. The CDR3 loop spans 15 amino acids. CDR3 nucleotides: TGCGCCAGCAGCTTGTTGGCAGGACCTAACACTGAAGCTTTCTTT. Its translation: CASSLLAGPNTEAFF.

The chain is built from TRBV7-2 and TRBJ1-5, with 7 bases lining up with TRBD1. V dropped 4 bases and J dropped 5; count of bases not matched to a gene: 5. There are 14 residues in the CDR3. Germline CDR1 SGHTA, CDR2 FQGNSA. The CDR3: CASSSGQLYQPQHF. The CDR3 DNA reads as TGTGCCAGCAGCTCGGGACAGCTTTATCAGCCCCAGCATTTT.

The chain employs TRBV5-4 and TRBJ2-7; D is ambiguous. In germline, CDR1 is SGHNT, CDR2 YYREEE (reference sequence). The ends were cut back, 6 bases at V and 1 base at J, with 11 bases in the middle. This CDR3 is built from 13 residues. The CDR3 DNA reads as TGTGCCAGCACGTACCACGGTTCCTACGAGCAGTACTTC. It specifies CASTYHGSYEQYF.

A single count supports this clone. The DNA for the CDR3 is TGCAGCGTTGGGGAATCGGGCGGAAACACCATATATTTT. This codes for CSVGESGGNTIYF. The chain combines TRBV29-1 with TRBJ1-3; no clear D gene. This CDR3 is built from 13 residues. V was cut by 4 bases and J by 4 bases, with 11 bases left in between. CDR1 and CDR2 from the germline V gene are SQVTM and ANQGSEA.

The chain carries TRBV12-2 and TRBJ1-6. TRBV12-2 is designated a pseudogene. The CDR3 has 14 residues. This CDR3 is CASRFRPQSSPLHF. The CDR3 nucleotides are TGTGCAAGTCGCTTCAGACCGCAGAGTTCACCCCTCCACTTT.

V gene TRBV7-2 combines with J gene TRBJ2-5; D not certain. V gave up 1 base and J gave up 5 bases, with 14 bases separating them. CDR3 size: 15 residues. The germline V gene encodes CDR1 SGHTA and CDR2 FQGNSA. Written as DNA, the CDR3 is TGTGCCAGCAGCTTAGAGTGGCTTTCGTGGGAGACCCAGTACTTC. As protein: CASSLEWLSWETQYF. The full variable domain, with the rest looked up from reference TRBV7-2 and TRBJ2-5, is GAGVSQSPSNKVTEKGKDVELRCDPISGHTALYWYRQSLGQGLEFLIYFQGNSAPDKSGLPSDRFSAERTGGSVSTLTIQRTQQEDSAVYLCASSLEWLSWETQYFGPGTRLLVL.

The chain employs TRBV9 and TRBJ2-1; TRBD2 aligns across 12 bases. The CDR3 is made up of 16 amino acids. The V gene end was trimmed by 4 bases and the J gene end by 2 bases; junction bases not matched to a gene: 4. Germline-derived CDR1 and CDR2 are SGDLS and YYNGEE. The DNA for the CDR3 is TGTGCCAGCAGCCTCCTAGCGGGGGGGCCCTACAATGAGCAGTTCTTC. It is translated as CASSLLAGGPYNEQFF.